The present entry profiles one T cell receptor (beta chain) with its context. These data come from a study of CD8+CD57+ T cells in acquired aplastic anemia. Patients selected for sequencing had displayed CD8+CD57+ cell expansion by flow cytometry. The template used for profiling TCR beta VDJ and CDR3 was genomic DNA. TCRdb re-derived calls from the reads in MiXCR, one entry per CDR3 protein. This table has fewer than 250,000 distinct CDR3 sequences, around 46% appearing once. There are 12 residues in the CDR3. The germline gives CDR1 ENHRY, CDR2 SYGVKD. With 10 bases clipped from V and 10 bases from J, the junction kept 9 bases outside the gene matches.

The receptor comes from a human donor with aplastic anemia. Sequencing was carried out using sorted CD4+, CD8+, or CD8+CD57+ T cells (not recorded which) from PBMCs. The rearrangement uses TRBV10-3 and TRBJ1-2, with TRBD1 matching over 10 bases. CDR3 DNA sequence: TGTGCCACCACCGGGACAGGGGATTACTACACCTTC. Its protein product is CATTGTGDYYTF.